Shown below are 29 T cell receptor beta chains from a single sample sequenced in a study of T cell responses to AZD1222 COVID-19 vaccine. Measured with immunoSEQ multiplex PCR; TCRdb has only the in-frame clones, and not every one. The sample holds 250,000 to 300,000 clones; around 93% are singletons and the top ten take 0.5% to 0.7%. The material sequenced was peripheral blood, taken 28 days after the second AZD1222 dose. The receptors were gathered from an adult who received the AZD1222 COVID-19 vaccine.

The CDR3 region is CASSLGGDGYTF. CDR3 nucleotides: TGTGCCAGCAGCTTGGGAGGAGACGGCTACACCTTC. The rearrangement links TRBV7-8 to TRBJ1-2; D is undetermined. The germline CDR1 and CDR2 sequences are SGHVS and FQNEAQ. The CDR3 runs 12 residues. V was clipped by 3 bases and J by 8 bases, with 10 bases between them.

V usage is TRBV29-1 and J usage is TRBJ2-1; D unclear. The CDR3 loop spans 13 amino acids. Germline V CDR1 and CDR2: SQVTM, ANQGSEA. Between the trimmed V and J ends, which lost 3 bases and 7 bases, there was a span of 13 bases. CDR3 bases: TGCAGCGTTGAGAAAGGGTGGGTTAATGAGCAGTTCTTC. Translating it yields CSVEKGWVNEQFF.

The rearrangement uses TRBV7-9 and TRBJ2-5; 14 bases map to TRBD2. J lost 0 bases, V lost 1 base, and 1 base had no gene match. The CDR3 is 17 amino acids. Looked up from germline, CDR1 is SEHNR and CDR2 is FQNEAQ (reference sequence). CDR3 protein: CASSLGLAGGYQETQYF. In DNA form, the CDR3 reads TGTGCCAGCAGCTTAGGACTAGCGGGGGGGTACCAAGAGACCCAGTACTTC.

V and J are TRBV11-2 and TRBJ2-7; D could derive from TRBD1 or TRBD2 (5 bases each). The germline CDR1 and CDR2 sequences are SGHAT and FQNNGV. This CDR3 contains 15 residues. The V and J ends lost 3 bases and 2 bases respectively, with 14 bases between them. CDR3 in DNA: TGTGCCAGCAGCTTGCCCGGGACGGAACCCTACGAGCAGTACTTC. The encoded protein is CASSLPGTEPYEQYF.

V gene TRBV3-1 (or the pseudogene TRBV3-2) combines with J gene TRBJ1-2; D not resolved. Germline values: CDR1 LGHDT, CDR2 YNNKEL (reference sequence). This CDR3 contains 12 residues. Trimming stripped 4 bases from V and 5 bases from J, with 8 bases between. CDR3 DNA: TGTGCCAGCAGCCTAAGGAGGTATGGCTACACCTTC. Its translation is CASSLRRYGYTF.

The chain joins TRBV30 to TRBJ1-2; 7 bases line up with TRBD1. The germline V gene has CDR1 GTSNPN and CDR2 SVGIG (reference sequence). CDR3 length: 12 amino acids. The trim removed 8 bases at V and 8 bases at J, leaving 11 bases unmatched. Here the CDR3 DNA reads TGTGCCGGGGGGGACAGTCCTTCGGGCTACACCTTC. Translating it yields CAGGDSPSGYTF.

V usage is TRBV28 and J usage is TRBJ1-1; no definite D call. Trimming left V 1 base short and J 0 bases short, with 9 bases between. The CDR3 is 15 amino acids. Germline V gene sequence: CDR1 MDHEN, CDR2 SYDVKM. DNA for the CDR3: TGTGCCAGCAGTTTATCCCCGGGGATGAACACTGAAGCTTTCTTT. Protein sequence: CASSLSPGMNTEAFF.

CDR3 DNA sequence: TGTGCCAGCAGAGCGGGAGGGCCCTATGAGCAGTTCTTC. Amino acids: CASRAGGPYEQFF. The chain links TRBV11-2 to TRBJ2-1; 10 bases are shared with TRBD2. V was pared by 6 bases and J by 8 bases, with 4 bases of the junction left unmatched. Germline V gene sequence: CDR1 SGHAT, CDR2 FQNNGV. There are 13 residues in the CDR3.

J is TRBJ1-6 and V is TRBV28; no firm D call. V lost 7 bases, J lost 8 bases, and 9 bases lay in between. The CDR3 totals 12 residues. The germline V gene has CDR1 MDHEN and CDR2 SYDVKM. This CDR3 is CASISRDSPLHF. In nucleotides, the CDR3 is TGTGCCAGCATTTCACGGGATTCACCCCTCCACTTT.

This clone was seen a single time. The chain uses TRBV6-5 and TRBJ2-7; D is perhaps TRBD1 or TRBD2 (5 bases each). The CDR3 runs 14 residues. Trimming stripped 5 bases from V and 4 bases from J, with 15 bases between. The germline gives CDR1 MNHEY, CDR2 SVGAGI. The CDR3 DNA follows: TGTGCCAGCAGTCACACTGGGGGTGATTACGAGCAGTACTTC. Translated: CASSHTGGDYEQYF.

The V gene is TRBV7-2, the J gene TRBJ2-7; TRBD2 agrees at 11 bases. With V trimmed by 6 bases and J by 4 bases, 14 bases remained unmatched. The CDR3 totals 17 residues. Germline assignment: CDR1 SGHTA and CDR2 FQGNSA. CDR3 bases: TGTGCCAGCAGTCCCGGACTAGCGGGCCTCCCCCGATACGAGCAGTACTTC. This sequence encodes CASSPGLAGLPRYEQYF.

The CDR3, as DNA: TGTGCCAGCAGCCAAGATGCGGGGCTCTATGGCTACACCTTC. Encoded protein: CASSQDAGLYGYTF. The chain is built from TRBV4-2 and TRBJ1-2, with TRBD1 as a possible D gene (5 bases). This CDR3 is built from 14 residues. Germline loops: CDR1 LGHNA, CDR2 YNFKEQ. V gave up 0 bases and J gave up 4 bases, with 9 bases separating them.

The rearrangement uses TRBV5-1 and TRBJ2-3; D not certain. This CDR3 spans 13 amino acids. The V gene lost 0 bases and the J gene lost 2 bases, with 4 bases spanning the gap. CDR1 is SGHRS and CDR2 is YFSETQ in the germline V gene. CDR3 amino acids: CASSLEATDTQYF. The CDR3 region has the DNA TGCGCCAGCAGCTTGGAAGCCACAGATACGCAGTATTTT.

This clone was detected only once. The V gene is TRBV4-1, the J gene TRBJ1-4; tentatively, D is TRBD1 (6 bases). CDR3 length equals 15 residues. The V gene lost 3 bases and the J gene lost 10 bases, with 18 bases spanning the gap. The germline V gene encodes CDR1 MGHRA and CDR2 YSYEKL. CDR3 sequence: CASSQQRGLDRKLFF. The CDR3 region has the DNA TGCGCCAGCAGCCAGCAGCGGGGGCTGGATAGAAAACTGTTTTTT.

The V call is TRBV4-1, the J call TRBJ2-3, with 7 positions matching TRBD2. CDR3 size: 15 residues. Germline CDR1 is MGHRA and CDR2 is YSYEKL. The junction had 6 bases not matched to a gene; V was cut back by 2 bases and J by 4 bases. CDR3: CASSQSGREADTQYF. In DNA form, the CDR3 reads TGCGCCAGCAGCCAATCAGGGAGGGAGGCAGATACGCAGTATTTT.

The J gene is TRBJ1-5, the V gene TRBV3-1 (or the pseudogene TRBV3-2); 9 nucleotides line up with TRBD1. CDR1 and CDR2 from the germline V gene are LGHDT and YNNKEL (reference sequence). V lost 8 bases and J lost 7; bases outside the gene matches: 3. The CDR3 totals 12 residues. As DNA, the CDR3 is TGTGCCAGCGGACAGGGGAGACAGCCCCAGCATTTT. Translation gives CASGQGRQPQHF.

The chain has TRBV3-1 (or the pseudogene TRBV3-2) and TRBJ1-3, with TRBD1 matching 9 bases. The CDR3 is 17 residues long. The germline gives CDR1 LGHDT, CDR2 YNNKEL (reference sequence). V shed 4 bases and J 0 bases; nucleotides not matched to a gene: 7. The DNA for the CDR3 is TGTGCCAGCAGCCCGGGACAGGGTGGGAGCTCTGGAAACACCATATATTTT. Its protein is CASSPGQGGSSGNTIYF.

The chain carries TRBV9 and TRBJ2-7; TRBD1 matches at 9 bases. The CDR3 runs to 15 residues. The V gene end was trimmed by 4 bases and the J gene end by 3 bases; junction bases not matched to a gene: 8. Per the germline V gene, CDR1 is SGDLS and CDR2 is YYNGEE. The CDR3 sequence: CASSPARTGDYEQYF. The DNA of the CDR3 is TGTGCCAGCAGCCCCGCGAGGACAGGGGACTACGAGCAGTACTTC.

V is TRBV6-5 and J is TRBJ1-1; D unclear. The V end was cut by 0 bases, the J end by 4 bases, with 9 bases between. Per germline, CDR1 MNHEY and CDR2 SVGAGI. The CDR3 is 14 amino acids. The CDR3: CASSYSRGVTEAFF. The CDR3 bases are TGTGCCAGCAGTTACTCTCGGGGAGTCACTGAAGCTTTCTTT.

The DNA of the CDR3 is TGTGCCAGCAGTGAAGGACAAGCAGTGGGAGGCTACACCTTC. Amino acids: CASSEGQAVGGYTF. The chain employs TRBV2 and TRBJ1-2; D is unclear. Germline V CDR1 and CDR2: SNHLY, FYNNEI. Trimming stripped 1 base from V and 8 bases from J, with 14 bases between. This CDR3 spans 14 amino acids.

V and J are TRBV5-8 and TRBJ1-4; D gene ambiguous. With 4 bases removed from V and 5 bases from J, the gap between germline ends came to 12 bases. The CDR3 loop spans 14 amino acids. CDR1 is SGHTS, CDR2 YDEGEE, per germline. The DNA of the CDR3 is TGTGCCAGCAGCCTCGGACGGTGGAATGAAAAACTGTTTTTT. Protein sequence: CASSLGRWNEKLFF.

This clone was recorded only once. The CDR3: CASSPGTGPYEQYF. CDR3 DNA sequence: TGTGCCAGCAGCCCCGGGACAGGGCCCTACGAGCAGTACTTC. The J gene is TRBJ2-7, the V gene TRBV11-1; 9 bases are a match to TRBD1. CDR1 SGHAT and CDR2 FQDESV come from the germline V gene (reference sequence). CDR3 length: 14 residues. J was trimmed by 2 bases and V by 5 bases; bases with no gene match: 4.

This rearrangement joins TRBV28 to TRBJ1-6; 9 nucleotides match TRBD1. The CDR3 loop spans 14 amino acids. The V gene end was trimmed by 5 bases and the J gene end by 11 bases; junction bases not matched to a gene: 7. The germline CDR1 and CDR2 sequences are MDHEN and SYDVKM. This CDR3 reads CASSRQGGRPPLHF. The CDR3 nucleotides are TGTGCCAGCAGTCGACAGGGGGGCCGTCCACCCCTCCACTTT.

The chain recombines TRBV19 with TRBJ1-6; D gene unclear. The ends were cut back, 5 bases at V and 0 bases at J, with 5 bases in the middle. The CDR3 contains 14 residues. The germline V gene has CDR1 LNHDA and CDR2 SQIVND (reference sequence). The CDR3: CASSLSSYNSPLHF. As DNA, the CDR3 is TGTGCCAGTAGTCTGAGCTCCTATAATTCACCCCTCCACTTT.

This clone was seen once. The V and J genes are TRBV7-3 and TRBJ2-3, with D perhaps matching TRBD1 (6 bases). This CDR3 spans 14 amino acids. With 3 bases removed from V and 2 bases from J, the gap between germline ends came to 9 bases. The germline gives CDR1 SGHTA, CDR2 FQGTGA. CDR3 in DNA: TGTGCCAGCAGCTTGGCAGGGGTCACAGATACGCAGTATTTT. Translation gives CASSLAGVTDTQYF. The full variable domain, in which reference TRBV7-3 and TRBJ2-3 provide the parts outside the CDR3, is GAGVSQTPSNKVTEKGKYVELRCDPISGHTALYWYRQSLGQGPEFLIYFQGTGAADDSGLPNDRFFAVRPEGSVSTLKIQRTERGDSAVYLCASSLAGVTDTQYFGPGTRLTVL.

This clone was observed once. The chain couples TRBV6-2 or TRBV6-3 to TRBJ2-7, with D perhaps assigned TRBD1 or TRBD2 (5 bases each). Germline assignment: CDR1 MNHEY and CDR2 SVGEGT. The CDR3 totals 14 residues. Trimming pared 7 bases from V and 3 bases from J, leaving 16 bases between. DNA for the CDR3: TGTGCCAGCATCCCCCGGGACCGCCTCTACGAGCAGTACTTC. Protein product: CASIPRDRLYEQYF.

This chain joins TRBV28 and TRBJ2-7; TRBD2 matches at 10 bases. The length of the CDR3 is 14 residues. CDR1 and CDR2 from the germline V gene are MDHEN and SYDVKM. Germline trimming cut 3 bases from V and 6 bases from J; bases unmatched to any gene: 5. In nucleotides, the CDR3 is TGTGCCAGCAGTTTGGCTACTAGCGGGACCGAGCAGTACTTC. Translation: CASSLATSGTEQYF.

This chain uses TRBV29-1 with TRBJ1-1; TRBD1 is a possible D gene (6 bases). CDR3 length equals 12 residues. The V gene lost 6 bases and the J gene lost 8 bases, with 16 bases spanning the gap. CDR1 is SQVTM and CDR2 is ANQGSEA in the germline V gene. DNA for the CDR3: TGCAGCGTCGGACAGAAAGGGGTGGAAGCTTTCTTT. It yields the protein CSVGQKGVEAFF.

The rearrangement links TRBV30 to TRBJ1-6; 9 bases line up with TRBD1. Germline V CDR1 and CDR2: GTSNPN, SVGIG (reference sequence). This CDR3 contains 15 residues. With V trimmed by 4 bases and J by 9 bases, 10 bases remained unmatched. The CDR3 coding sequence is TGTGCCTGGACTGTCCCGGGACAGGGTTTTTCACCCCTCCACTTT. Its translation: CAWTVPGQGFSPLHF.